This TCR beta chain was found in a study of T-cell reconstitution after alpha-beta-depleted transplantation in children. Notes on the study in general: Reportedly, alpha-beta T cells present about two months post-transplant originated from several hundred expanded clones of graft origin. After one year, T-cell counts and TCRbeta diversity mostly came from new T cells. It was surviving recipient T cells and thymic progenitors that gave some patients high TCRbeta diversity at day 60.

A word on this clonotype: What it binds is unknown.

CDR3 length: 15 amino acids. Germline loops: CDR1 LGHNT, CDR2 FRNRAP. Losses at the gene ends were 6 bases for V and 0 bases for J; bases not matched to a gene: 3. The TCRbeta library incorporated unique molecular identifiers. TCRdb re-derived calls from the PCR reads in MiXCR, one entry per CDR3 protein. The sample holds about a million distinct CDR3 sequences; about 26% are singletons and the top ten take 28%. Sequenced material: PBMCs, mostly from graft donor cells, taken 360 days after TCRalphabeta/CD19-depleted stem cell transplant. The chain joins TRBV12-5 to TRBJ2-2, with 8 bases aligning to TRBD2. This receptor was taken from a boy under three years old who had a stem cell transplant for SCID, so the T cells may come from the graft donor. CDR3 in DNA: TGTGCTAGTGGCGTCGGGGGGGCGAACACCGGGGAGCTGTTTTTT. It encodes CASGVGGANTGELFF.